These 6 T cell receptor beta chains were all obtained from the same sample, sequenced in a study of blood T cell repertoires in COVID-19. Sequencing used immunoSEQ multiplex PCR; TCRdb keeps in-frame clones, though not all of them. This sample has about 260,000 clones, with over 70% found just once. Sequences were obtained from peripheral blood. The source of these receptors is a woman in her sixties or seventies with COVID-19, enrolled during active disease.

The chain links TRBV9 to TRBJ2-7, with D perhaps matching TRBD1 (6 bases). The CDR3 is 15 residues long. Germline V gene data show CDR1 as SGDLS and CDR2 as YYNGEE. Trimming took 0 bases from V and 3 from J, leaving 13 bases between them. The CDR3: CASSVDPAGVYEQYF. The CDR3 coding sequence is TGTGCCAGCAGCGTAGACCCCGCAGGGGTCTACGAGCAGTACTTC.

This clone has more than one count but fewer than ten. V usage is TRBV6-2 or TRBV6-3 and J usage is TRBJ1-5; the D gene is possibly TRBD1 (6 bases). Germline V gene data show CDR1 as MNHEY and CDR2 as SVGEGT. V lost 4 bases, J lost 5 bases, and 21 bases lay in between. This CDR3 has 17 amino acids. The CDR3 bases are TGTGCCAGCAGTTCCGGAAGGACAGTTAGTAATGATCAGCCCCAGCATTTT. Encoded protein: CASSSGRTVSNDQPQHF.

The chain carries TRBV28 and TRBJ1-1, with 12 positions matching TRBD1. This CDR3 comprises 16 residues. From germline, CDR1 is MDHEN and CDR2 SYDVKM. V was clipped by 4 bases and J by 8 bases; unmatched bases: 11. This CDR3 reads CASSSGTGGFRTEAFF. The CDR3 DNA is TGTGCCAGCAGTTCCGGGACAGGGGGCTTCCGTACCGAAGCTTTCTTT. Full variable domain (missing parts from reference TRBV28 and TRBJ1-1): DVKVTQSSRYLVKRTGEKVFLECVQDMDHENMFWYRQDPGLGLRLIYFSYDVKMKEKGDIPEGYSVSREKKERFSLILESASTNQTSMYLCASSSGTGGFRTEAFFGQGTRLTVV.

The V call is TRBV2, the J call TRBJ2-3, with 12 bases lining up with TRBD2. The V gene's germline CDR1 is SNHLY and CDR2 FYNNEI. CDR3 length equals 15 residues. Unmatched junction bases numbered 5, after V lost 6 bases and J lost 4 bases. The CDR3 reads CASRRLAGVSDTQYF. The DNA of the CDR3 is TGTGCCAGCAGACGACTAGCGGGAGTGTCAGATACGCAGTATTTT. The full variable domain, completed using reference TRBV2 and TRBJ2-3, is EPEVTQTPSHQVTQMGQEVILRCVPISNHLYFYWYRQILGQKVEFLVSFYNNEISEKSEIFDDQFSVERPDGSNFTLKIRSTKLEDSAMYFCASRRLAGVSDTQYFGPGTRLTVL.

This chain joins TRBV5-1 and TRBJ2-1, with 9 bases fitting TRBD1. V dropped 0 bases and J dropped 8; count of bases not matched to a gene: 6. The CDR3 is made up of 15 amino acids. Germline CDR1 reads SGHRS; CDR2 reads YFSETQ. The CDR3 loop is CASSLEGQGKDEQFF. DNA for the CDR3: TGCGCCAGCAGCTTGGAGGGACAGGGTAAGGATGAGCAGTTCTTC.

The J gene is TRBJ2-7, the V gene TRBV11-2; 7 bases line up with TRBD1. Unmatched junction bases numbered 13, after V lost 6 bases and J lost 2 bases. The CDR3 loop spans 16 amino acids. Germline loops: CDR1 SGHAT, CDR2 FQNNGV. This chain's CDR3 is CASSGGVGGQTYEQYF. CDR3 bases: TGTGCCAGCAGTGGTGGGGTAGGGGGACAGACCTACGAGCAGTACTTC. Full variable domain (missing parts from reference TRBV11-2 and TRBJ2-7): EAGVAQSPRYKIIEKRQSVAFWCNPISGHATLYWYQQILGQGPKLLIQFQNNGVVDDSQLPKDRFSAERLKGVDSTLKIQPAKLEDSAVYLCASSGGVGGQTYEQYFGPGTRLTVT.